One T cell receptor (beta chain) is described in this entry. Its target is not known. This CDR3 is built from 12 residues. The V gene lost 1 base and the J gene lost 8 bases, with 5 bases spanning the gap. The data were taken from a study of identical twins. Each CDR3 protein gets one entry after TCRdb re-called the 5' RACE reads with MiXCR. The profile shows roughly 250,000 distinct CDR3 sequences, around 15% of them singletons. Study outcomes and limitations: Out-of-frame alpha sequences shared between twins exhibited an excess of low generation probability. Insertions were reduced in abundant cord blood beta clonotypes but not in memory repertoires.

In every case, the donor was a healthy Caucasian. The chain combines TRBV12-3 or TRBV12-4 with TRBJ1-4; D ambiguous. What was sequenced was memory (CD45RO+) T cells sorted from blood. The clonotype originates from a woman aged 18 to 35 in good health. CDR3 residues: CASSLDREKLFF. The CDR3 DNA reads as TGTGCCAGCAGTTTAGACCGAGAAAAACTGTTTTTT.